Detailed here is one TCR beta chain. Its antigen is not identified. These data come from a study of cytomegalovirus exposure and HLA in healthy donors. About the study: The 100 to 150 validation repertoires matched the 666 first-cohort repertoires in platform, a later analysis reported. Study outcomes and limitations: A few CMV-associated chains proved CMV antigen-specific in vitro. There were 150 or so TCR beta chains listed as cytomegalovirus-associated.

While the first cohort had 500 to 700 subjects, the donors belonged to the separate validation cohort of about 120 subjects. Germline V gene sequence: CDR1 SQVTM, CDR2 ANQGSEA. Unmatched junction bases numbered 5, after V lost 6 bases and J lost 4 bases. The CDR3 loop spans 12 amino acids. The repertoire was sequenced with immunoSEQ multiplex PCR; TCRdb's copy has only in-frame clones and lacks some. The profile shows about 140,000 clones, about 86% of them singletons. This receptor was identified in a woman between 18 and 29 years old in good health and CMV-seropositive. The chain carries TRBV29-1 and TRBJ1-2, with 7 bases identical to TRBD1. Sequencing was carried out using PBMCs. CDR3 nucleotides: TGCAGCGTAGCCCGGGACAGCTATGGCTACACCTTC. This encodes CSVARDSYGYTF.